This TCR beta chain stems from a study of T cell responses to AZD1222 COVID-19 vaccine. Libraries were prepared by immunoSEQ multiplex PCR; TCRdb keeps only in-frame clonotypes and omits some of them. The sample includes approximately 170,000 clones, 92% seen only once; the top ten take more than 1%. Broader study findings: Mostly white British, mostly female donors; authors suggested clonal diversity may be underestimated. Close to half of spike-specific TCRs reportedly recognize unmutated variant regions. Researchers report vaccine-associated CD4 TCRs spanning spike, with dominance at 160-218 and 743-854.

V was shortened by 0 bases and J by 8 bases, with 11 bases between the two germline ends. The CDR3 consists of 15 residues. CDR1 is KGHSH and CDR2 is LQKENI in the germline V gene. A remark on this clone: Its antigen is not known.

This chain uses TRBV18 with TRBJ1-6, with D hard to call. The sequences come from peripheral blood, collected 28 days after the second AZD1222 dose. The sequence was collected from an adult who received the AZD1222 COVID-19 vaccine. The CDR3 here is CASSPPGGLDSPLHF. For the CDR3, the DNA is TGTGCCAGCTCACCACCGGGAGGACTAGATTCACCCCTCCACTTT. The entire variable domain, with the rest obtained from reference TRBV18 and TRBJ1-6, is as follows: NAGVMQNPRHLVRRRGQEARLRCSPMKGHSHVYWYRQLPEEGLKFMVYLQKENIIDESGMPKERFSAEFPKEGPSILRIQQVVRGDSAAYFCASSPPGGLDSPLHFGNGTRLTVT.